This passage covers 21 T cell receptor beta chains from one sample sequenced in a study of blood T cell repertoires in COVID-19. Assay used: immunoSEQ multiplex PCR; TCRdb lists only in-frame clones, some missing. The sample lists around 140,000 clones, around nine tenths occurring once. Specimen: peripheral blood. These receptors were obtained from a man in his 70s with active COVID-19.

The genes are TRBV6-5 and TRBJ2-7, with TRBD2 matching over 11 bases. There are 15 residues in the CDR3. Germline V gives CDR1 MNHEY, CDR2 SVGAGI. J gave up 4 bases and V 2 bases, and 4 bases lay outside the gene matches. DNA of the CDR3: TGTGCCAGCAGTTACGCGGGACTAGCGGCTTACGAGCAGTACTTC. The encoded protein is CASSYAGLAAYEQYF.

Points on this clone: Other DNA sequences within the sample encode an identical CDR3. CDR3 bases: TGTGCCAGCAGCGCCGGACAGACCAACACTGAAGCTTTCTTT. This gives the protein CASSAGQTNTEAFF. V gene TRBV9 combines with J gene TRBJ1-1; TRBD1 is a possible D gene (6 bases). In germline, CDR1 is SGDLS, CDR2 YYNGEE. The CDR3 length is 14 residues. Deletions cut 3 bases from V and 2 bases from J, with 11 bases between. The full variable domain, in which reference TRBV9 and TRBJ1-1 provide the parts outside the CDR3, is DSGVTQTPKHLITATGQRVTLRCSPRSGDLSVYWYQQSLDQGLQFLIQYYNGEERAKGNILERFSAQQFPDLHSELNLSSLELGDSALYFCASSAGQTNTEAFFGQGTRLTVV.

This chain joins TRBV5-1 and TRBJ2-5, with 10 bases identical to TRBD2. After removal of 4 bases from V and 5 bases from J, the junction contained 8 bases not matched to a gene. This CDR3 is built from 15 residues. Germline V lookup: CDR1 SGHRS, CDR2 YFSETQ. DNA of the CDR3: TGCGCCAGCAGCCTGGAAGCTAGCGGGAGCGAGACCCAGTACTTC. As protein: CASSLEASGSETQYF.

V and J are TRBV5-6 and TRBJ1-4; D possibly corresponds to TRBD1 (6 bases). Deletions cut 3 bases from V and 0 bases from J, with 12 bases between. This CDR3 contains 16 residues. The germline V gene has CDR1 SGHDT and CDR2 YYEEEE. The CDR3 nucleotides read TGTGCCAGCAGCTATTACAGGGCGGCAACTAATGAAAAACTGTTTTTT. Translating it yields CASSYYRAATNEKLFF.

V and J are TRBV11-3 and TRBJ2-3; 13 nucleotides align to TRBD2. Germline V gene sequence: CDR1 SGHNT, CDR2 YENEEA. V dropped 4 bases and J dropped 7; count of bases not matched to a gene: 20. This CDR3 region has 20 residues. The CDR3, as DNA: TGTGCCAGCAGCTCCACGACGGCGGGACTAGCGGGGAGGGGCCCTAATACGCAGTATTTT. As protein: CASSSTTAGLAGRGPNTQYF.

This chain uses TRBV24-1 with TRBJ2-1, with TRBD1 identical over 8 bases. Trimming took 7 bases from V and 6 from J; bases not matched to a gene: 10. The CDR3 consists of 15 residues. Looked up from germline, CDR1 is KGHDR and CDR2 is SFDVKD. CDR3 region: CATSGTDRVFNEQFF. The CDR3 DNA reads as TGTGCCACCAGCGGGACGGACAGGGTTTTCAATGAGCAGTTCTTC.

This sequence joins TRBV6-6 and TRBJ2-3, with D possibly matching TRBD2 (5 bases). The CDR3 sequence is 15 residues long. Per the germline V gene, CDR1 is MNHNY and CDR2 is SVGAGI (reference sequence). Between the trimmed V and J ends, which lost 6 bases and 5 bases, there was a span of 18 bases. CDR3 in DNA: TGTGCCAGCAGCTTCGGACTCCTTCCTAAAGATACGCAGTATTTT. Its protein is CASSFGLLPKDTQYF.

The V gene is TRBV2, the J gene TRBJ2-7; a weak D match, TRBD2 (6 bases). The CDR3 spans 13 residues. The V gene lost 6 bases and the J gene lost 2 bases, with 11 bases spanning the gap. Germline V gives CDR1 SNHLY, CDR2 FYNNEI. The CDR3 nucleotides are TGTGCCAGCAGGGGGGGTCCAACCTACGAGCAGTACTTC. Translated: CASRGGPTYEQYF.

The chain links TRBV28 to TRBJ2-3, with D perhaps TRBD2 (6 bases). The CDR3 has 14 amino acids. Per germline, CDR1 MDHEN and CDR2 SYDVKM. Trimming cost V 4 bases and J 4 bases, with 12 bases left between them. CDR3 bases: TGTGCCAGCAGTTGGAGGCGGGAAGCAGATACGCAGTATTTT. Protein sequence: CASSWRREADTQYF.

The CDR3 spells CASSYSGTTYEQYF. DNA of the CDR3: TGTGCCAGCAGCTATAGCGGGACCACCTACGAGCAGTACTTC. The chain employs TRBV5-5 and TRBJ2-7, with 8 bases aligning to TRBD2. Germline assignment: CDR1 SGHKS and CDR2 YYEKEE (reference sequence). J gave up 2 bases and V 3 bases, and 4 bases lay outside the gene matches. This CDR3 has 14 residues.

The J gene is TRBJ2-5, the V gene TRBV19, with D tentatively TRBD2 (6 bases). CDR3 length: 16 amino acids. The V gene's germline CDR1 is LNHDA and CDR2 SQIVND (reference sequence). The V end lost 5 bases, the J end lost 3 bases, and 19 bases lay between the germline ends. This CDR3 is CASSARAGGYKETQYF. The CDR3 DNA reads TGTGCCAGTAGTGCCAGAGCGGGTGGCTATAAAGAGACCCAGTACTTC.

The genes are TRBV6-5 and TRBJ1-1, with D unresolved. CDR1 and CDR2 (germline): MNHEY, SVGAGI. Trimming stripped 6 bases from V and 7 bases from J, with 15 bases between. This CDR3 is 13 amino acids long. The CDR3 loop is CASSQVRFNEAFF. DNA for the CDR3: TGTGCCAGCAGCCAGGTCCGATTTAATGAAGCTTTCTTT.

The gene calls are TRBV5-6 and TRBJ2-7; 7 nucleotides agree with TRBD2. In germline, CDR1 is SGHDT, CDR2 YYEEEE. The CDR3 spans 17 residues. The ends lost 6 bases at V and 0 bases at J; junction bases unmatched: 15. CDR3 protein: CASNKIRRGGSSYEQYF. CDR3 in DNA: TGTGCCAGCAACAAAATACGGAGGGGCGGGAGCTCCTACGAGCAGTACTTC.

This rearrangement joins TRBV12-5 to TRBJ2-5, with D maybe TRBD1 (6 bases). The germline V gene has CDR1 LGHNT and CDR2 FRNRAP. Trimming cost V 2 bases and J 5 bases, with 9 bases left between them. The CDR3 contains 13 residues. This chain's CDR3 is CASGLSGDETQYF. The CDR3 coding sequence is TGTGCTAGTGGTTTGTCAGGGGACGAGACCCAGTACTTC.

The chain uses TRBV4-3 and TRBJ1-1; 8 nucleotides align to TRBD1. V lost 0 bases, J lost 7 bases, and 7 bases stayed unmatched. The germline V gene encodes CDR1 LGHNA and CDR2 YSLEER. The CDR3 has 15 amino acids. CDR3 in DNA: TGCGCCAGCAGCCAAGACGCCAGGGGGCCGGATGAAGCTTTCTTT. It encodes CASSQDARGPDEAFF.

CDR3: CASIHDRLIIYGYTF. The CDR3 nucleotides are TGCGCCAGCATTCATGACAGATTAATCATCTATGGCTACACCTTC. The chain combines TRBV10-1 with TRBJ1-2, with D possibly being TRBD1 (5 bases). The V gene's germline CDR1 is WNHNN and CDR2 SYGVQD (reference sequence). Deletions cut 7 bases from V and 4 bases from J, with 19 bases between. The CDR3 has 15 amino acids.

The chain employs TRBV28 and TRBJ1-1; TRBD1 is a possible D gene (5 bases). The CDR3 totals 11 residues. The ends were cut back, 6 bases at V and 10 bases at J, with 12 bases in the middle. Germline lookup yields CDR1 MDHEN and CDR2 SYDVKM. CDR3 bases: TGTGCCAGCAGAACAGGCTATAGAGCTTTCTTT. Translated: CASRTGYRAFF.

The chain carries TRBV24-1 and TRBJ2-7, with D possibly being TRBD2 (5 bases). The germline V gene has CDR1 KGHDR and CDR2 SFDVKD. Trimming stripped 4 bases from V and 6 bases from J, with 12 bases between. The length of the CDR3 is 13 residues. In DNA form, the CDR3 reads TGTGCCACCAGTGACCCGAGAGGGTCCGAGCAGTACTTC. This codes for CATSDPRGSEQYF.

CDR3 sequence reads: CASSPRDGEGHTEAFF. DNA for the CDR3: TGCGCCAGCAGCCCGCGGGACGGCGAGGGACACACTGAAGCTTTCTTT. V gene TRBV4-1 combines with J gene TRBJ1-1, with D possibly being TRBD1 (5 bases). Germline V CDR1 and CDR2: MGHRA, YSYEKL. This CDR3 region has 16 residues. The ends were cut back, 4 bases at V and 3 bases at J, with 18 bases in the middle.

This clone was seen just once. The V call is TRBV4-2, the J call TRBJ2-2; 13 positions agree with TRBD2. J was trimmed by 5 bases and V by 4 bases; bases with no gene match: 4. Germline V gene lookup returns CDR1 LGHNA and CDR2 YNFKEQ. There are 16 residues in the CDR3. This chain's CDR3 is CASSPGTSGTTGELFF. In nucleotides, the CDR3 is TGTGCCAGCAGCCCCGGGACTAGCGGGACAACCGGGGAGCTGTTTTTT.

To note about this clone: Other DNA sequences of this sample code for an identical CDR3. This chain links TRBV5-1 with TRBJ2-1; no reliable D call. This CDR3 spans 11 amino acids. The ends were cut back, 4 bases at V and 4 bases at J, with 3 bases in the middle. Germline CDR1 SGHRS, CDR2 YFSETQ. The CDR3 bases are TGCGCCAGCAGCCTTTACAATGAGCAGTTCTTC. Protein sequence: CASSLYNEQFF.